Shown below are 2 T cell receptor beta chains from a single sample sequenced in a study of T cell clonotyping in hematopoietic cell transplantation. TCRdb keeps only in-frame clones here, not all; method: immunoSEQ multiplex PCR. The sample yields around 17,000 clones, 85% to 90% seen once. Source: PBMCs, taken 100 days after allogeneic stem cell transplant. The source of these receptors is a male patient over 55 who had an allogeneic stem cell transplant from a related donor, so the T cells may come from the graft donor. Some clones in this sample may be carry-over from other donors' samples.

V and J are TRBV5-1 and TRBJ1-2, with D unclear. V lost 4 bases and J 4 bases, leaving 14 bases between the germline ends. This CDR3 is built from 14 residues. CDR1 and CDR2 from the germline V gene are SGHRS and YFSETQ. The CDR3 DNA reads as TGCGCCAGCAGCAAAGAGGGTCTCCTCTATGGCTACACCTTC. Translated: CASSKEGLLYGYTF.

J is TRBJ2-5 and V is TRBV6-6, with 7 bases that match TRBD1. Trimming cost V 0 bases and J 4 bases; bases outside gene matches: 8. This CDR3 has 16 residues. The germline CDR1 and CDR2 sequences are MNHNY and SVGAGI (reference sequence). This chain's CDR3 is CASSYSTTGAVETQYF. The CDR3 DNA reads TGTGCCAGCAGTTACTCGACTACAGGGGCCGTAGAGACCCAGTACTTC.